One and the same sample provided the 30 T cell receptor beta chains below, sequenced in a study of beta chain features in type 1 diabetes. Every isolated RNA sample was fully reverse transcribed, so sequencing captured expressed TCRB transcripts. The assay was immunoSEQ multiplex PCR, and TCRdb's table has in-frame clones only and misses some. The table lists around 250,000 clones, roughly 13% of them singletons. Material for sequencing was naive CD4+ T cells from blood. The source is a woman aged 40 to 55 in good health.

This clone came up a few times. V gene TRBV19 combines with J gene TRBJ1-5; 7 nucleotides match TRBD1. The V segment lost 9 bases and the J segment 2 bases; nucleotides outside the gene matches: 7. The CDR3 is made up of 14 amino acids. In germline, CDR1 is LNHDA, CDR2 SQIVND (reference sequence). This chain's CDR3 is CASRRQGGNQPQHF. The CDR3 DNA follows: TGTGCCAGCCGTCGACAGGGAGGCAATCAGCCCCAGCATTTT. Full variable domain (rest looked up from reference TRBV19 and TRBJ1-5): DGGITQSPKYLFRKEGQNVTLSCEQNLNHDAMYWYRQDPGQGLRLIYYSQIVNDFQKGDIAEGYSVSREKKESFPLTVTSAQKNPTAFYLCASRRQGGNQPQHFGDGTRLSIL.

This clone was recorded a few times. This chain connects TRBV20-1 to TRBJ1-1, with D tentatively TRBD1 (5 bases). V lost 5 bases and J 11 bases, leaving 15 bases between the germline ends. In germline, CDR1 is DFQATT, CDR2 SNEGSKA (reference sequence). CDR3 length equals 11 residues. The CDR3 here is CSARGSGAAFF. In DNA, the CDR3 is TGCAGTGCTCGCGGGAGTGGGGCTGCTTTCTTT.

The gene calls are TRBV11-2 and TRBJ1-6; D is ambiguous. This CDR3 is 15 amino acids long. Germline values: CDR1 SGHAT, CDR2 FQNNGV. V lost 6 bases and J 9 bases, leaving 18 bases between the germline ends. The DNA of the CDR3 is TGTGCCAGCAGGTTTACTGCGGGGTTGCGTTCACCCCTCCACTTT. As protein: CASRFTAGLRSPLHF. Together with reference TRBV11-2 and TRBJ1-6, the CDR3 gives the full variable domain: EAGVAQSPRYKIIEKRQSVAFWCNPISGHATLYWYQQILGQGPKLLIQFQNNGVVDDSQLPKDRFSAERLKGVDSTLKIQPAKLEDSAVYLCASRFTAGLRSPLHFGNGTRLTVT.

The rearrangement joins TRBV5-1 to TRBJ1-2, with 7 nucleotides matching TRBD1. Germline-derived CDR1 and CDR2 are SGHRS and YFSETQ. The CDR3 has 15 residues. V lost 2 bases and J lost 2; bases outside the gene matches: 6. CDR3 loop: CASSFSPGQNYGYTF. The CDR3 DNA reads TGCGCCAGCAGCTTTAGTCCGGGACAGAACTATGGCTACACCTTC.

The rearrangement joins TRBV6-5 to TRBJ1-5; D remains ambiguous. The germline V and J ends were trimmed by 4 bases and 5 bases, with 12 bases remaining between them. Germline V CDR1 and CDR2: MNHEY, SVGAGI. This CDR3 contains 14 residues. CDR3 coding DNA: TGTGCCAGCAGTTTTCAGGACGGGGATCAGCCCCAGCATTTT. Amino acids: CASSFQDGDQPQHF.

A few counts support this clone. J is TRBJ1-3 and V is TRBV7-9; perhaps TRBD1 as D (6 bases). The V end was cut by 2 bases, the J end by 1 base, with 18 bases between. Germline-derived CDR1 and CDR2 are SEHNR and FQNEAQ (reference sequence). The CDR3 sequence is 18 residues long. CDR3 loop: CASSLKSFRGGSGNTIYF. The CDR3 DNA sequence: TGTGCCAGCAGCTTAAAGTCATTCCGAGGGGGATCTGGAAACACCATATATTTT.

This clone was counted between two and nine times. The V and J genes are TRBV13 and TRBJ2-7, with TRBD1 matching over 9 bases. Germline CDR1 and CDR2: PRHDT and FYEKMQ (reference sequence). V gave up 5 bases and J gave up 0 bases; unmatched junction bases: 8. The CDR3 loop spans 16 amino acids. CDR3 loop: CASSALQGASSYEQYF. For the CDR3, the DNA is TGTGCCAGCAGCGCACTACAGGGGGCTAGCTCCTACGAGCAGTACTTC.

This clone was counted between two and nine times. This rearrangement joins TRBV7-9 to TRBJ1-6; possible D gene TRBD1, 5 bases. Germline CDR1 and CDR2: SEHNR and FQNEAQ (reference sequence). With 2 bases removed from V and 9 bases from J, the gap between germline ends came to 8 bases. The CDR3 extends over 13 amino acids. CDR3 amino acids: CASSLNQGSPLHF. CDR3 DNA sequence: TGTGCCAGCAGCTTAAACCAGGGTTCACCCCTCCACTTT.

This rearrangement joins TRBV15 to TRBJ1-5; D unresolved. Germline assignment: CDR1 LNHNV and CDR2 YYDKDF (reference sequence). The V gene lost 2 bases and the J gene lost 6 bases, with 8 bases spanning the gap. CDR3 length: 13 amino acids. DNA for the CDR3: TGTGCCACCAGCAGATTACAGCTTCAGCCCCAGCATTTT. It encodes CATSRLQLQPQHF.

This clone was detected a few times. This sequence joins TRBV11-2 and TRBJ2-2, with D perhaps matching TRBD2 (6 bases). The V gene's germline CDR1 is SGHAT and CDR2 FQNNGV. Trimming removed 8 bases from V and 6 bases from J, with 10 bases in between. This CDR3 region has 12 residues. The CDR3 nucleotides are TGTGCCAGCCACCCGGGGGCCGGGGAGCTGTTTTTT. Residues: CASHPGAGELFF.

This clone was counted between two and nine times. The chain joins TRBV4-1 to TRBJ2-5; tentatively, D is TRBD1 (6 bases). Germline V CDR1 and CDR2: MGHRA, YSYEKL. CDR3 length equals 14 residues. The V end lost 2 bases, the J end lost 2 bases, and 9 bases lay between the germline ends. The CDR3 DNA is TGCGCCAGCAGCCAATTGGACAGTCAAGAGACCCAGTACTTC. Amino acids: CASSQLDSQETQYF.

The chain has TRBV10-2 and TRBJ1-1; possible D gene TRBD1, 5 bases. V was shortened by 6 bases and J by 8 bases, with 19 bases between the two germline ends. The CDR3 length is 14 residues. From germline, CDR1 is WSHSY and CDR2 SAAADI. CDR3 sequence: CASREALTGLEAFF. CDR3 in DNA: TGCGCCAGCAGGGAGGCCTTAACAGGTCTCGAAGCTTTCTTT.

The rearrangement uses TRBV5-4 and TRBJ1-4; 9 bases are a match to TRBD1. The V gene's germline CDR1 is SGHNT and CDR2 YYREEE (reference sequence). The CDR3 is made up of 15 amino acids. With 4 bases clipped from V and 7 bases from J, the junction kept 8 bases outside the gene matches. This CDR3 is CASSPPGQGGEKLFF. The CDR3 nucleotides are TGTGCCAGCAGCCCACCGGGACAGGGTGGTGAAAAACTGTTTTTT.

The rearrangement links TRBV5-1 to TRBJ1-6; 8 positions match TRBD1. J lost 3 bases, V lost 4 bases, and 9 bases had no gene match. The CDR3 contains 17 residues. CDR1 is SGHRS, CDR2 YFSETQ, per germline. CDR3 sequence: CASSTRQGWGYNSPLHF. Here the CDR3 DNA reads TGCGCCAGCAGCACCAGACAGGGGTGGGGCTATAATTCACCCCTCCACTTT.

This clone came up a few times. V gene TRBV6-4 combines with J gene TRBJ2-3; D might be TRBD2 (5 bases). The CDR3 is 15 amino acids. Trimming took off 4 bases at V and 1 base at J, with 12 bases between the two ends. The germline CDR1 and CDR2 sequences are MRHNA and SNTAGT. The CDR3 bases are TGTGCCAGCAGTGCCTTAGCGTCTGGCACAGATACGCAGTATTTT. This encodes CASSALASGTDTQYF.

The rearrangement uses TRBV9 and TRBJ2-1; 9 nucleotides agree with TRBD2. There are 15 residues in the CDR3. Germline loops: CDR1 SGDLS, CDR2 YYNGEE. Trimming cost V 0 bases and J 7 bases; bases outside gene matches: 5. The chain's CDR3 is CASSVVAGGWNEQFF. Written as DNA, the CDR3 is TGTGCCAGCAGCGTAGTTGCGGGGGGGTGGAATGAGCAGTTCTTC.

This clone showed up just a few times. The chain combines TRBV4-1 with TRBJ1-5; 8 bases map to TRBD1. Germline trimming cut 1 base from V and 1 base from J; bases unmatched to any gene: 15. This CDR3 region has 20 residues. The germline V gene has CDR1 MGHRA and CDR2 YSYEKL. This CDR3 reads CASSQAGFSGGQDSNQPQHF. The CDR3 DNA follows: TGCGCCAGCAGCCAAGCGGGTTTTTCGGGGGGACAGGACAGCAATCAGCCCCAGCATTTT.

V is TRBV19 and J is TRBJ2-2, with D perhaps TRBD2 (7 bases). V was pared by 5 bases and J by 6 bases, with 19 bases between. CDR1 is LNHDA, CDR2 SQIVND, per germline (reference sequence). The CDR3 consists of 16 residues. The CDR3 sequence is CASSSRGAAGAGELFF. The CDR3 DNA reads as TGTGCCAGTAGTTCCCGGGGGGCGGCTGGAGCCGGGGAGCTGTTTTTT. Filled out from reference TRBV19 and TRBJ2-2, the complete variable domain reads DGGITQSPKYLFRKEGQNVTLSCEQNLNHDAMYWYRQDPGQGLRLIYYSQIVNDFQKGDIAEGYSVSREKKESFPLTVTSAQKNPTAFYLCASSSRGAAGAGELFFGEGSRLTVL.

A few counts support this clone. In DNA form, the CDR3 reads TGTGCCAGCAGCCCTGACAGGGCGGAGACCCAGTACTTC. Its translation: CASSPDRAETQYF. V is TRBV11-2 and J is TRBJ2-5, with 7 bases matching TRBD1. V lost 5 bases to trimming and J lost 5 bases; unmatched junction nucleotides: 5. Germline V gene sequence: CDR1 SGHAT, CDR2 FQNNGV. The CDR3 has 13 amino acids.

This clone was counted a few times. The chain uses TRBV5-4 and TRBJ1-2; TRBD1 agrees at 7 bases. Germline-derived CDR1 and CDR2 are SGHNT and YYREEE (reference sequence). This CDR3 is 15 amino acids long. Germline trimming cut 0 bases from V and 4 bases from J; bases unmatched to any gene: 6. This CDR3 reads CASSLGHDRVYGYTF. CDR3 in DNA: TGTGCCAGCAGCTTGGGGCATGACAGGGTCTATGGCTACACCTTC.

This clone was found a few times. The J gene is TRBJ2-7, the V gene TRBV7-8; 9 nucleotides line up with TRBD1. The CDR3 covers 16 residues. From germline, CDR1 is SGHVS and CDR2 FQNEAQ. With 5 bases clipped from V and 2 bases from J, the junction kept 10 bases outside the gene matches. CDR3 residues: CASSQGLGTGTYEQYF. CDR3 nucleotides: TGTGCCAGCAGCCAGGGCCTAGGGACAGGGACCTACGAGCAGTACTTC. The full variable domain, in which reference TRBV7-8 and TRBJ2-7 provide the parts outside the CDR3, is GAGVSQSPRYKVAKRGQDVALRCDPISGHVSLFWYQQALGQGPEFLTYFQNEAQLDKSGLPSDRFFAERPEGSVSTLKIQRTQQEDSAVYLCASSQGLGTGTYEQYFGPGTRLTVT.

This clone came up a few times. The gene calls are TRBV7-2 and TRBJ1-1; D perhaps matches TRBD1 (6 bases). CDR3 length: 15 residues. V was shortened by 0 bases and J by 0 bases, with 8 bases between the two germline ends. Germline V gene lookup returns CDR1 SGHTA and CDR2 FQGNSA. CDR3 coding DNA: TGTGCCAGCAGCTTAGCGCAGGGGATGAACACTGAAGCTTTCTTT. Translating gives CASSLAQGMNTEAFF.

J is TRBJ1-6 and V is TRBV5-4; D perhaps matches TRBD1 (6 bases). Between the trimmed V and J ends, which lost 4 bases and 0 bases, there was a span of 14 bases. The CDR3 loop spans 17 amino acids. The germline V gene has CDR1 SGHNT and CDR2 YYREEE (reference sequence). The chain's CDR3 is CASSPRGGRSYNSPLHF. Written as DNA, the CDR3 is TGTGCCAGCAGCCCGAGGGGGGGACGCTCCTATAATTCACCCCTCCACTTT.

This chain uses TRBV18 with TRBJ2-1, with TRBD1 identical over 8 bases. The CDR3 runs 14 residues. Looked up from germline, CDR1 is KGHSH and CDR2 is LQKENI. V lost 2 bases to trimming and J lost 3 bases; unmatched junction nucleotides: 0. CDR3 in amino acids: CASSPTGGYNEQFF. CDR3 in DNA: TGTGCCAGCTCACCAACAGGGGGCTACAATGAGCAGTTCTTC.

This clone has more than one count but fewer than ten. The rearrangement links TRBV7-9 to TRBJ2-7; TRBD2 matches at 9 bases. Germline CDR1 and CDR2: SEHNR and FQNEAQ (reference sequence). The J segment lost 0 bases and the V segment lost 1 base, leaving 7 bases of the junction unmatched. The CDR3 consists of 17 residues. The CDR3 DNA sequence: TGTGCCAGCAGCTTAGAGGTGCGGGGGGGCCACTCCTACGAGCAGTACTTC. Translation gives CASSLEVRGGHSYEQYF.

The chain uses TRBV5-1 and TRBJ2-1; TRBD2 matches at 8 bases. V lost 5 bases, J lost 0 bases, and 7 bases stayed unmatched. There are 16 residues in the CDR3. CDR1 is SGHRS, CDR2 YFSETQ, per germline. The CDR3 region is CASSAVAGSSYNEQFF. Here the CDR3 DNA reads TGCGCCAGCAGTGCAGTAGCGGGGAGCTCCTACAATGAGCAGTTCTTC.

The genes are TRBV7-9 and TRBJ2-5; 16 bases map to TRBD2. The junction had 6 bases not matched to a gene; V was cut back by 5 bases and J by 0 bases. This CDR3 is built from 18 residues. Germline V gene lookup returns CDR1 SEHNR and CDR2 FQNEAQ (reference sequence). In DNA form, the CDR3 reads TGTGCCAGCAGCCTGGGACTAGCGGGGGGGCCCGACCAAGAGACCCAGTACTTC. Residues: CASSLGLAGGPDQETQYF.

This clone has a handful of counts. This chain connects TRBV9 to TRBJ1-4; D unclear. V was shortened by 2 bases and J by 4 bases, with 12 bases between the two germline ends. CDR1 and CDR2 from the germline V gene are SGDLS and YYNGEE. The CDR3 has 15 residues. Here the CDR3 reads CASSVFPGYNEKLFF. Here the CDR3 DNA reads TGTGCCAGCAGCGTTTTTCCAGGTTATAATGAAAAACTGTTTTTT.

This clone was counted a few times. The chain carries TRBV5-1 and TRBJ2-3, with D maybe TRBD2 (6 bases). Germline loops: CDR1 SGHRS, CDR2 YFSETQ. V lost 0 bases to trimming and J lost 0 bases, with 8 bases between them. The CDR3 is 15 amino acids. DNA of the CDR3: TGCGCCAGCAGCTTGGGGGGGGTTAGCACAGATACGCAGTATTTT. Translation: CASSLGGVSTDTQYF.

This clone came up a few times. The CDR3 sequence is CASSQDSQGSGPQHF. The CDR3 nucleotides are TGCGCCAGCAGCCAAGATTCACAGGGGTCAGGGCCCCAGCATTTT. The genes are TRBV4-3 and TRBJ1-5, with TRBD1 matching over 7 bases. In germline, CDR1 is LGHNA, CDR2 YSLEER. CDR3 length: 15 amino acids. V was clipped by 0 bases and J by 9 bases; unmatched bases: 8.